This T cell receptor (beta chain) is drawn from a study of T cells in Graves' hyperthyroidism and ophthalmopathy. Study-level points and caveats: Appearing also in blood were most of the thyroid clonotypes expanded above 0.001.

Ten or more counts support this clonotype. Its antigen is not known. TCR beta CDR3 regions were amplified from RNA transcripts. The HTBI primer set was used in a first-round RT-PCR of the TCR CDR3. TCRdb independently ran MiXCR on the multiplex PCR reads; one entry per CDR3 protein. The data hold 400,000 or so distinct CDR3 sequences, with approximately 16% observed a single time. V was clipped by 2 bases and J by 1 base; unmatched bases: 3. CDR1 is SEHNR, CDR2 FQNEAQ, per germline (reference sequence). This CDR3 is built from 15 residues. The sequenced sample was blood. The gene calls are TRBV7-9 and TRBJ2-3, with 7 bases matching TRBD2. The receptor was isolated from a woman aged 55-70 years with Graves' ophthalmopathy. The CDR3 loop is CASSLRSGGTDTQYF. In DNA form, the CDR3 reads TGTGCCAGCAGCTTAAGAAGCGGGGGCACAGATACGCAGTATTTT.